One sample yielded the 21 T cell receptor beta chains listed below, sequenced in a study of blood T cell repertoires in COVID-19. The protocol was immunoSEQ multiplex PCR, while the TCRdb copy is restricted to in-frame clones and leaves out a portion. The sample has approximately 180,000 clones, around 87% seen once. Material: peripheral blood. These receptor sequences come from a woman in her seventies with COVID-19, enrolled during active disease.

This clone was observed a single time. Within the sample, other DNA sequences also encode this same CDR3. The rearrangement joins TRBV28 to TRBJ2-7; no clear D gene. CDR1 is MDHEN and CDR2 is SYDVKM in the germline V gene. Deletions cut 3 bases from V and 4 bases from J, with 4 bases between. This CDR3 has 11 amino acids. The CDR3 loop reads CASSFLYEQYF. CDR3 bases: TGTGCCAGCAGTTTCTTGTACGAGCAGTACTTC.

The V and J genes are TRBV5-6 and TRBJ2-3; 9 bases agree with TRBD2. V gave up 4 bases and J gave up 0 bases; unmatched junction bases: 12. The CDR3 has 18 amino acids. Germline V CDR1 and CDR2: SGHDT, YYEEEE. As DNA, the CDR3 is TGTGCCAGCAGCCTTCGTTTAGCGGGAGTTTCTAGCACAGATACGCAGTATTTT. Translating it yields CASSLRLAGVSSTDTQYF.

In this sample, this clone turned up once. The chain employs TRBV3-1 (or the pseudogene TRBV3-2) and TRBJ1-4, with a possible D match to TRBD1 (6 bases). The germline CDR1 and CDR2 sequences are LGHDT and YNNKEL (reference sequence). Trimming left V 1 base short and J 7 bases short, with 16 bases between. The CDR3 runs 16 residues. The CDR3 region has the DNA TGTGCCAGCAGCCAAGTAGGATCCAGGGGTAGTGAAAAACTGTTTTTT. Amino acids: CASSQVGSRGSEKLFF.

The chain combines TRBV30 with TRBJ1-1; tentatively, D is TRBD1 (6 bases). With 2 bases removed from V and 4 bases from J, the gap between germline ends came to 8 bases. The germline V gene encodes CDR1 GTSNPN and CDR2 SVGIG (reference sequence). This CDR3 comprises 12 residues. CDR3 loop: CAWSQGSTEAFF. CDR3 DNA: TGTGCCTGGAGTCAGGGGAGCACTGAAGCTTTCTTT. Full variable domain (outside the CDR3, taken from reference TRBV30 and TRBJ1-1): SQTIHQWPATLVQPVGSPLSLECTVEGTSNPNLYWYRQAAGRGLQLLFYSVGIGQISSEVPQNLSASRPQDRQFILSSKKLLLSDSGFYLCAWSQGSTEAFFGQGTRLTVV.

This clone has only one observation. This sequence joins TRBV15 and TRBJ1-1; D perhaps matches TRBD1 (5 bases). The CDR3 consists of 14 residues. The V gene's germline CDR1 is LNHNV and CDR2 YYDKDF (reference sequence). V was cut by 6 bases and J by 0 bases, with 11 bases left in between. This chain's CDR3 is CATSRQKMNTEAFF. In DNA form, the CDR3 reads TGTGCCACCAGTAGACAGAAAATGAACACTGAAGCTTTCTTT.

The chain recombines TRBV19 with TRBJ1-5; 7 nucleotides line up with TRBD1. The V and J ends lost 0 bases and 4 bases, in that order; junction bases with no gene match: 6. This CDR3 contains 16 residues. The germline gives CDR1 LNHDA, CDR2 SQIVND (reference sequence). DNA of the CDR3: TGTGCCAGTAGTATAGACGAGGGGGCCTTGAATCAGCCCCAGCATTTT. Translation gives CASSIDEGALNQPQHF.

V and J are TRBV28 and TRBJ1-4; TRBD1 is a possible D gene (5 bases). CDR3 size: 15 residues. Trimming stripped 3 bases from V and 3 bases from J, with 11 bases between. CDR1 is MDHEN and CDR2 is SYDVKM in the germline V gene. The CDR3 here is CASSFRQTSNEKLFF. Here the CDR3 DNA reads TGTGCCAGCAGTTTCCGACAGACCTCTAATGAAAAACTGTTTTTT. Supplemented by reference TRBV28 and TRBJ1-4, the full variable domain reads DVKVTQSSRYLVKRTGEKVFLECVQDMDHENMFWYRQDPGLGLRLIYFSYDVKMKEKGDIPEGYSVSREKKERFSLILESASTNQTSMYLCASSFRQTSNEKLFFGSGTQLSVL.

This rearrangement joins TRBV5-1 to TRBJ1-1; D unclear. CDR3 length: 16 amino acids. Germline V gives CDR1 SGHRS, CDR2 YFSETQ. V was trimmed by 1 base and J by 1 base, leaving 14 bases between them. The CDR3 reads CASSLKLTATNTEAFF. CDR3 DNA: TGCGCCAGCAGCTTGAAGTTAACAGCCACGAACACTGAAGCTTTCTTT.

CDR3 in amino acids: CASSQGPGGGGYGYTF. In nucleotides, the CDR3 is TGTGCCAGCAGCCAAGGGCCAGGGGGCGGTGGCTATGGCTACACCTTC. J is TRBJ1-2 and V is TRBV4-2; TRBD1 aligns across 8 bases. There are 16 residues in the CDR3. Germline CDR1 LGHNA, CDR2 YNFKEQ. Losses at the gene ends were 1 base for V and 4 bases for J; bases not matched to a gene: 8.

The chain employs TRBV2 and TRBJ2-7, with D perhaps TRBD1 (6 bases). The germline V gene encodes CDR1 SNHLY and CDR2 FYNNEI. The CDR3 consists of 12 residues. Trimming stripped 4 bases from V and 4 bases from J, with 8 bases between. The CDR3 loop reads CASSGTAYEQYF. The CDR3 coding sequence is TGTGCCAGCAGTGGGACAGCGTACGAGCAGTACTTC.

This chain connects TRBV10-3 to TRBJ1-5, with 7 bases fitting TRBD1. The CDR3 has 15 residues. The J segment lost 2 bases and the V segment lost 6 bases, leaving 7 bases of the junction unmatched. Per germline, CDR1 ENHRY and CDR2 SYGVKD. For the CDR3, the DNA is TGTGCCATCAGCCGAGACAGGGAAGGCAATCAGCCCCAGCATTTT. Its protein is CAISRDREGNQPQHF.

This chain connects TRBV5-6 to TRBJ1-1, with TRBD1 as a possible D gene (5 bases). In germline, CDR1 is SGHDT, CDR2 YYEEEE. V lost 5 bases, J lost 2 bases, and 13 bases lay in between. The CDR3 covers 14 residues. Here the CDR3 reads CASRPTGQNTEAFF. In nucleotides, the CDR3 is TGTGCCAGCAGACCAACCGGACAAAACACTGAAGCTTTCTTT.

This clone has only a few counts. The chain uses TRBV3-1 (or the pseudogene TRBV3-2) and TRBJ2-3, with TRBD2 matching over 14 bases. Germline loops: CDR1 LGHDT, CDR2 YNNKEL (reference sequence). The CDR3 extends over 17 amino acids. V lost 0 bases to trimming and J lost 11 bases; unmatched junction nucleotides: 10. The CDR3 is CASSQEGRGLAGVRQYF. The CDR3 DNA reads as TGTGCCAGCAGCCAAGAGGGAAGGGGACTAGCGGGAGTGAGGCAGTATTTT.

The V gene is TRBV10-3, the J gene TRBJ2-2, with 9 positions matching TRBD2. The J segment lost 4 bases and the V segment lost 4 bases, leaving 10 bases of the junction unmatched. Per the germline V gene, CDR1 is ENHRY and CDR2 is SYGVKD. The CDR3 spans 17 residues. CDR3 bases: TGTGCCATCAGTGGTAAAGTAGGGACTAGCCCCACCGGGGAGCTGTTTTTT. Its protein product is CAISGKVGTSPTGELFF.

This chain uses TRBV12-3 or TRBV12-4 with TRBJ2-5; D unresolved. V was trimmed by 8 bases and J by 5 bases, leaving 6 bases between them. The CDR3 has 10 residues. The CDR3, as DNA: TGTGCCAGCCTCAGGGAGACCCAGTACTTC. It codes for CASLRETQYF.

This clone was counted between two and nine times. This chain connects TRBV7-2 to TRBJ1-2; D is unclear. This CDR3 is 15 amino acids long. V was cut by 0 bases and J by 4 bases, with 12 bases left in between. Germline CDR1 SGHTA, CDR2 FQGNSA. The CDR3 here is CASSLARVHGYGYTF. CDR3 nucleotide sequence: TGTGCCAGCAGCTTAGCGAGGGTACACGGCTATGGCTACACCTTC.

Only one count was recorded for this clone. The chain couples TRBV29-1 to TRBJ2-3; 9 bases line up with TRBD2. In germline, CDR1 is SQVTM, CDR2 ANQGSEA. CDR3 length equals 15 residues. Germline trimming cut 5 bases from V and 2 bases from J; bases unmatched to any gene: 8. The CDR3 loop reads CSVQLASGTTDTQYF. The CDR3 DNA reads TGCAGCGTTCAACTGGCTAGCGGGACCACAGATACGCAGTATTTT.

In DNA form, the CDR3 reads TGTGCCAGCAGCCAAGGTCCTAGCGGGTTTATGGAGCAGTACTTC. Protein sequence: CASSQGPSGFMEQYF. The rearrangement links TRBV3-1 (or the pseudogene TRBV3-2) to TRBJ2-7, with 8 bases that match TRBD2. With V trimmed by 1 base and J by 7 bases, 9 bases remained unmatched. Germline lookup yields CDR1 LGHDT and CDR2 YNNKEL (reference sequence). CDR3 size: 15 residues.

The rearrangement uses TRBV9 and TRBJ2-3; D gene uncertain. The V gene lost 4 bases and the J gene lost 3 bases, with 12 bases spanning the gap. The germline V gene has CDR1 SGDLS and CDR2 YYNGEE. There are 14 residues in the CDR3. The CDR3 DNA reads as TGTGCCAGCAGCCTGTCGACTGGGACAGATACGCAGTATTTT. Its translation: CASSLSTGTDTQYF. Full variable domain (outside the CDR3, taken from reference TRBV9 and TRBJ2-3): DSGVTQTPKHLITATGQRVTLRCSPRSGDLSVYWYQQSLDQGLQFLIQYYNGEERAKGNILERFSAQQFPDLHSELNLSSLELGDSALYFCASSLSTGTDTQYFGPGTRLTVL.

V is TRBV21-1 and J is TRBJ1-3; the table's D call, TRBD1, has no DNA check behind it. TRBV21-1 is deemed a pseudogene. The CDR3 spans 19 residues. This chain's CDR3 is CASSKEDNGFMKAGNTIYF. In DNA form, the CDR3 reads TGTGCCAGCAGCAAAGAGGACAACGGATTCATGAAAGCTGGAAACACCATATATTTT.

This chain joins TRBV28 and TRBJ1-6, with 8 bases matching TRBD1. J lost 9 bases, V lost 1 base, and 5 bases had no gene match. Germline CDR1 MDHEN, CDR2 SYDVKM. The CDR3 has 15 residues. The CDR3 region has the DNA TGTGCCAGCAGTTTATCAGGACAGGGAGGTTCACCCCTCCACTTT. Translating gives CASSLSGQGGSPLHF.